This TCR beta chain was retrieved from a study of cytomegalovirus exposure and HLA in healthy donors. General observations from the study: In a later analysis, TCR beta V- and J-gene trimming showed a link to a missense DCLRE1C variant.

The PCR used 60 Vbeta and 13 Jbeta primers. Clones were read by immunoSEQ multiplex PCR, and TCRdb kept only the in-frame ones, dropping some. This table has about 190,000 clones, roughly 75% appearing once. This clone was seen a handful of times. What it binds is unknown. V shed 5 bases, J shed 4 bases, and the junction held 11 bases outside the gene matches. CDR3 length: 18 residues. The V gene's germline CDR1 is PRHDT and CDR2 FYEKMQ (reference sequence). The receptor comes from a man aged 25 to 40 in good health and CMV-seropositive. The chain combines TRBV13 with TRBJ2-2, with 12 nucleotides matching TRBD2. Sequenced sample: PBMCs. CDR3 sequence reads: CASSPLAGGLIGTGELFF. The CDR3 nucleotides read TGTGCCAGCAGCCCTCTAGCGGGAGGGCTTATAGGCACCGGGGAGCTGTTTTTT.